Below, one T cell receptor (beta chain) is given with its context. Its matching antigen is unknown. This sample is part of a study of CD8 T cells in ankylosing spondylitis. The V segment lost 9 bases and the J segment 7 bases; nucleotides outside the gene matches: 8. In germline, CDR1 is WNHNN, CDR2 SYGVQD (reference sequence). The CDR3 is made up of 13 amino acids. One entry per CDR3 protein, called by TCRdb with MiXCR from the 5' RACE reads. The data show around 90,000 distinct CDR3 sequences, 27% seen once. Findings and limits, study-wide: Within ankylosing spondylitis blood, a TCR beta motif made up of several highly homologous variants appeared to be characteristic. Reportedly, disease-linked clones are significantly enriched in ankylosing spondylitis patients' matched synovial fluid.

The TCR comes from a male donor with ankylosing spondylitis or in good health (not recorded which). Sequenced: blood, either unsorted or a sorted T cell fraction (not recorded which). The V call is TRBV10-1, the J call TRBJ1-5; TRBD1 agrees at 8 bases. For the CDR3, the DNA is TGCGCCAGAGGACAGGGCCACGGGCAGCCCCAGCATTTT. As protein: CARGQGHGQPQHF.